What follows are 12 T cell receptor beta chains derived from one specimen sequenced in a study of a mutant IDH1 vaccine in newly diagnosed glioma. These receptors have no identified antigens. TCRdb's table, derived via immunoSEQ multiplex PCR, lists solely in-frame clones and lacks some. The data contain roughly 64,000 clones, roughly 68% of them singletons. Time point here: week 35, safety follow-up. In every dose of vaccine, 300 ug of mutant IDH1 20-mer peptide was given alongside topical imiquimod. This sample comprised PBMCs, obtained from a glioma patient whose treatment included an IDH1 peptide vaccine. These TCRs come from a man in his forties or fifties with glioma.

The chain uses TRBV29-1 and TRBJ2-7; D is ambiguous. Germline loops: CDR1 SQVTM, CDR2 ANQGSEA. V lost 6 bases, J lost 2 bases, and 14 bases lay in between. The CDR3 totals 13 residues. The CDR3: CSVLLDEPYEQYF. The CDR3 DNA reads TGCAGCGTCTTGTTGGACGAACCCTACGAGCAGTACTTC.

The V and J genes are TRBV9 and TRBJ2-5; TRBD1 agrees at 10 bases. The CDR3 contains 16 residues. Looked up from germline, CDR1 is SGDLS and CDR2 is YYNGEE. Germline trimming cut 1 base from V and 6 bases from J; bases unmatched to any gene: 9. CDR3 in DNA: TGTGCCAGCAGCGTATCGGACAGGGGGTTCTCTCAGACCCAGTACTTC. This translates into CASSVSDRGFSQTQYF.

This clone was counted only a few times. This chain connects TRBV11-2 to TRBJ1-5, with D uncertain. Looked up from germline, CDR1 is SGHAT and CDR2 is FQNNGV. There are 15 residues in the CDR3. V lost 1 base and J lost 1, with 8 bases in between. In DNA form, the CDR3 reads TGTGCCAGCAGCTTAGCCGGGATGAGCAATCAGCCCCAGCATTTT. Its translation: CASSLAGMSNQPQHF.

This clone was seen more than once but under ten times. The chain links TRBV7-8 to TRBJ1-6; TRBD1 matches at 10 bases. V lost 3 bases and J lost 7; bases outside the gene matches: 3. Germline V gene lookup returns CDR1 SGHVS and CDR2 FQNEAQ. The CDR3 is 15 amino acids. CDR3 loop: CASSFGTGVNSPLHF. CDR3 DNA: TGTGCCAGCAGCTTTGGGACAGGGGTGAATTCACCCCTCCACTTT. Drawing the rest from reference TRBV7-8 and TRBJ1-6, the complete variable domain is GAGVSQSPRYKVAKRGQDVALRCDPISGHVSLFWYQQALGQGPEFLTYFQNEAQLDKSGLPSDRFFAERPEGSVSTLKIQRTQQEDSAVYLCASSFGTGVNSPLHFGNGTRLTVT.

V usage is TRBV21-1 and J usage is TRBJ2-7; TRBD2 is the table's D call, not checked against the DNA. TRBV21-1 is shown as a pseudogene. The CDR3 is made up of 14 amino acids. The chain's CDR3 is CASSNLRGGYEQYF. In DNA form, the CDR3 reads TGTGCCAGCAGCAATCTGCGGGGAGGCTACGAGCAGTACTTC.

This chain connects TRBV27 to TRBJ2-5; 10 bases are a match to TRBD2. This CDR3 is 17 amino acids long. V trimming: 6 bases; J trimming: 7 bases; junction bases outside the gene matches: 17. Germline V CDR1 and CDR2: MNHEY, SMNVEV (reference sequence). In DNA form, the CDR3 reads TGTGCCAGCAGCTCCGGTTGGGAGCGGGGGGGCCTTGGGACCCAGTACTTC. Residues: CASSSGWERGGLGTQYF.

The chain combines TRBV28 with TRBJ2-1, with D possibly being TRBD1 or TRBD2 (5 bases each). The CDR3 is 15 amino acids. Trimming cost V 2 bases and J 7 bases, with 15 bases left between them. In germline, CDR1 is MDHEN, CDR2 SYDVKM. The CDR3 sequence is CASSLRGRESNEQFF. DNA of the CDR3: TGTGCCAGCAGTTTAAGAGGCAGGGAGTCTAATGAGCAGTTCTTC. The full variable domain, rest sourced from reference TRBV28 and TRBJ2-1, is DVKVTQSSRYLVKRTGEKVFLECVQDMDHENMFWYRQDPGLGLRLIYFSYDVKMKEKGDIPEGYSVSREKKERFSLILESASTNQTSMYLCASSLRGRESNEQFFGPGTRLTVL.

This chain links TRBV19 with TRBJ1-2; D unclear. The CDR3 has 14 residues. Germline CDR1 LNHDA, CDR2 SQIVND (reference sequence). V was cut by 3 bases and J by 0 bases, with 8 bases left in between. The CDR3 loop is CASSMDRANYGYTF. The CDR3 DNA follows: TGTGCCAGTAGTATGGACCGAGCTAACTATGGCTACACCTTC.

V and J are TRBV11-1 and TRBJ2-5; D possibly corresponds to TRBD2 (6 bases). The germline gives CDR1 SGHAT, CDR2 FQDESV (reference sequence). This CDR3 has 13 amino acids. Trimming pared 6 bases from V and 9 bases from J, leaving 17 bases between. CDR3 sequence (DNA): TGTGCCAGCAGTCCCGGAACCGGGGGAGCCCAGTACTTC. It specifies CASSPGTGGAQYF.

This chain links TRBV29-1 with TRBJ2-7; TRBD2 aligns across 15 bases. CDR3 size: 12 residues. CDR1 is SQVTM, CDR2 ANQGSEA, per germline. V gave up 6 bases and J gave up 6 bases; unmatched junction bases: 0. CDR3 in DNA: TGCAGCGTGGGACTAGCGGGGGGCGAGCAGTACTTC. It translates to CSVGLAGGEQYF.

The chain employs TRBV27 and TRBJ1-1, with D possibly TRBD1 on 6 matching bases. Germline V gives CDR1 MNHEY, CDR2 SMNVEV (reference sequence). V lost 3 bases and J 8 bases, leaving 10 bases between the germline ends. The CDR3 has 12 residues. CDR3 amino acids: CASSFPTGEAFF. CDR3 nucleotides: TGTGCCAGCAGTTTCCCGACAGGAGAAGCTTTCTTT.

The rearrangement joins TRBV7-2 to TRBJ2-1; maybe TRBD1 (5 bases). V was clipped by 5 bases and J by 2 bases, with 13 bases between them. This CDR3 spans 15 amino acids. Germline CDR1 is SGHTA and CDR2 is FQGNSA. The CDR3 region has the DNA TGTGCCAGCAGCCGAAGCAGGGCCACCTACAATGAGCAGTTCTTC. Residues: CASSRSRATYNEQFF.